A single sample gave rise to the 26 T cell receptor beta chains below, sequenced in a study of shared clonotypes between healthy human individuals. Naive CD8 cells lacked CD45RO and underwent positive selection for CCR7, leaving out terminally differentiated effector memory CD45RA+ cells. TCRdb's table, derived via immunoSEQ multiplex PCR, lists solely in-frame clones and lacks some. The sample holds around 2,000,000 clones, about 95% seen once. Sequenced material: naive CD8+ T cells sorted from blood. Receptors were obtained from a man aged 18 to 35 in good health.

The table lists this clone with a count of one. The chain has TRBV9 and TRBJ2-7; 7 nucleotides align to TRBD1. Looked up from germline, CDR1 is SGDLS and CDR2 is YYNGEE. The CDR3 totals 15 residues. The V gene end was trimmed by 0 bases and the J gene end by 4 bases; junction bases not matched to a gene: 7. The DNA for the CDR3 is TGTGCCAGCAGCGTAGAGGGGACAGCTACATACGAGCAGTACTTC. It translates to CASSVEGTATYEQYF.

The chain links TRBV9 to TRBJ2-1; D gene unclear. Germline V CDR1 and CDR2: SGDLS, YYNGEE. This CDR3 region has 14 residues. Trimming shortened V by 3 bases and J by 3 bases, and 10 bases separated the two germline ends. The CDR3 spells CASSGSWIYNEQFF. For the CDR3, the DNA is TGTGCCAGCAGCGGCTCGTGGATCTACAATGAGCAGTTCTTC.

This clone was seen only once. V and J are TRBV29-1 and TRBJ2-7; 10 bases line up with TRBD2. Trimming cost V 1 base and J 6 bases; bases outside gene matches: 12. CDR3 length equals 16 residues. The germline CDR1 and CDR2 sequences are SQVTM and ANQGSEA. CDR3 amino acids: CSVEGGPSGSWGEQYF. Written as DNA, the CDR3 is TGCAGCGTTGAAGGGGGACCTAGCGGGAGCTGGGGCGAGCAGTACTTC.

Concerning this clone itself: In the same sample, other DNA sequences code for this CDR3. This sequence joins TRBV19 and TRBJ2-7; D possibly corresponds to TRBD2 (5 bases). The CDR3 covers 13 residues. The ends were cut back, 5 bases at V and 1 base at J, with 9 bases in the middle. Germline CDR1 LNHDA, CDR2 SQIVND (reference sequence). The CDR3 sequence is CASSPGISYEQYF. CDR3 nucleotide sequence: TGTGCCAGTAGTCCCGGGATTTCCTACGAGCAGTACTTC.

The chain employs TRBV2 and TRBJ2-1; TRBD2 matches at 10 bases. The length of the CDR3 is 18 residues. The junction had 8 bases not matched to a gene; V was cut back by 3 bases and J by 0 bases. Germline lookup yields CDR1 SNHLY and CDR2 FYNNEI. In DNA, the CDR3 is TGTGCCAGCAGTGATGGGCTAGCGGGGGATACCTCCTACAATGAGCAGTTCTTC. This translates into CASSDGLAGDTSYNEQFF.

Comment on this clone: The same CDR3 also results from other DNA sequences found in this sample. The CDR3 sequence: CASSIWGGNTEAFF. CDR3 coding DNA: TGTGCCAGTAGTATCTGGGGAGGGAACACTGAAGCTTTCTTT. This chain joins TRBV19 and TRBJ1-1, with D uncertain. The germline gives CDR1 LNHDA, CDR2 SQIVND (reference sequence). This CDR3 has 14 residues. V was cut by 3 bases and J by 1 base, with 9 bases left in between.

This chain's CDR3 is CASSPGTAYGYTF. CDR3 nucleotides: TGTGCCAGCAGCCCCGGGACGGCCTATGGCTACACCTTC. The chain couples TRBV5-6 to TRBJ1-2; possibly TRBD1 for D (5 bases). Per the germline V gene, CDR1 is SGHDT and CDR2 is YYEEEE. The CDR3 runs to 13 residues. V lost 4 bases to trimming and J lost 4 bases, with 11 bases between them.

This sequence joins TRBV4-2 and TRBJ2-7; D is uncertain. Germline values: CDR1 LGHNA, CDR2 YNFKEQ. The V end was cut by 1 base, the J end by 5 bases, with 9 bases between. The CDR3 length is 13 residues. The CDR3 loop reads CASSQGVSHEQYF. The DNA of the CDR3 is TGTGCCAGCAGCCAAGGGGTTAGTCACGAGCAGTACTTC.

The chain combines TRBV6-5 with TRBJ2-1; D is unresolved. CDR1 MNHEY and CDR2 SVGAGI come from the germline V gene. Trimming shortened V by 5 bases and J by 4 bases, and 9 bases separated the two germline ends. This CDR3 has 13 residues. The CDR3 loop is CASSDAGYNEQFF. The CDR3 region has the DNA TGTGCCAGCAGTGATGCTGGATACAATGAGCAGTTCTTC.

The rearrangement joins TRBV7-8 to TRBJ2-7; perhaps TRBD1 as D (6 bases). This CDR3 is 15 amino acids long. Germline values: CDR1 SGHVS, CDR2 FQNEAQ. V lost 7 bases and J lost 2, with 18 bases in between. CDR3 bases: TGTGCCAGCAACCCCTTAGCAGGGGCGACCTACGAGCAGTACTTC. Encoded protein: CASNPLAGATYEQYF.

As for this clone: The junction shows a germline mismatch at one end, possibly a read error. The chain is built from TRBV6-5 and TRBJ2-1; 9 nucleotides align to TRBD1. CDR3 length: 15 amino acids. Germline CDR1 MNHEY, CDR2 SVGAGI. CDR3: CASSDSGQGINEQFF. The CDR3 bases are TGTGCCAGCAGTGACTCGGGACAGGGAATCAATGAGCAGTTCTTC.

The chain employs TRBV15 and TRBJ2-7; TRBD1 matches at 12 bases. Germline trimming cut 5 bases from V and 3 bases from J; bases unmatched to any gene: 2. This CDR3 has 14 residues. CDR1 and CDR2 (germline): LNHNV, YYDKDF (reference sequence). CDR3 loop: CATSGDRGHYEQYF. In DNA form, the CDR3 reads TGTGCCACCAGCGGGGACAGGGGGCACTACGAGCAGTACTTC. Complete variable domain (other parts from reference TRBV15 and TRBJ2-7): DAMVIQNPRYQVTQFGKPVTLSCSQTLNHNVMYWYQQKSSQAPKLLFHYYDKDFNNEADTPDNFQSRRPNTSFCFLDIRSPGLGDTAMYLCATSGDRGHYEQYFGPGTRLTVT.

The genes are TRBV9 and TRBJ2-2; D assignment may be TRBD1 or TRBD2 (5 bases each). Trimming shortened V by 4 bases and J by 0 bases, and 25 bases separated the two germline ends. Germline assignment: CDR1 SGDLS and CDR2 YYNGEE. The CDR3 is made up of 20 amino acids. The CDR3 DNA reads as TGTGCCAGCAGCACCGCATACCCCCATGTGAGGGGAACGAACACCGGGGAGCTGTTTTTT. It is translated as CASSTAYPHVRGTNTGELFF.

V and J are TRBV2 and TRBJ2-5; D possibly matches TRBD1 or TRBD2 (5 bases each). V was clipped by 4 bases and J by 5 bases, with 8 bases between them. The CDR3 is 12 residues long. CDR1 SNHLY and CDR2 FYNNEI come from the germline V gene. This chain's CDR3 is CASSARDETQYF. In DNA, the CDR3 is TGTGCCAGCAGTGCCCGGGACGAGACCCAGTACTTC.

V usage is TRBV29-1 and J usage is TRBJ2-7, with D possibly TRBD1 on 6 matching bases. V shed 6 bases and J shed 1 base, with 10 bases lying between them. From germline, CDR1 is SQVTM and CDR2 ANQGSEA. CDR3 length: 12 amino acids. This CDR3 reads CSVYGQSYEQYF. The CDR3 DNA is TGCAGCGTGTACGGACAGTCCTACGAGCAGTACTTC.

The gene calls are TRBV15 and TRBJ2-7; 7 positions match TRBD2. The CDR3 spans 15 residues. Germline V gene sequence: CDR1 LNHNV, CDR2 YYDKDF (reference sequence). Trimming took 1 base from V and 3 from J; bases not matched to a gene: 6. The CDR3 here is CATSRAPSGYYEQYF. In DNA form, the CDR3 reads TGTGCCACCAGCAGAGCTCCTAGCGGTTACTACGAGCAGTACTTC.

Note on this clone: Other DNA sequences of this sample code for an identical CDR3. The V and J genes are TRBV28 and TRBJ1-3; D may be TRBD1 (6 bases). The CDR3 spans 16 residues. Trimming removed 4 bases from V and 0 bases from J, with 13 bases in between. Germline loops: CDR1 MDHEN, CDR2 SYDVKM. Written as DNA, the CDR3 is TGTGCCAGCAGTTCGGACAGCTTGAGCTCTGGAAACACCATATATTTT. Encoded protein: CASSSDSLSSGNTIYF.

V usage is TRBV4-1 and J usage is TRBJ2-2; the match to TRBD1 covers 10 bases. Trimming removed 1 base from V and 7 bases from J; junction bases left unmatched: 12. CDR1 is MGHRA, CDR2 YSYEKL, per germline. This CDR3 spans 18 amino acids. CDR3 in DNA: TGCGCCAGCAGCCAAGTCGTCCCGGGACAGGGGCGGGACGGGGAGCTGTTTTTT. Its translation is CASSQVVPGQGRDGELFF.

The genes are TRBV19 and TRBJ1-2; maybe TRBD1 (6 bases). This CDR3 contains 14 residues. The germline V and J ends were trimmed by 1 base and 6 bases, with 12 bases remaining between them. Germline V gene sequence: CDR1 LNHDA, CDR2 SQIVND (reference sequence). CDR3 nucleotides: TGTGCCAGTAGTATAGTCCTCGCAGGGGATGGCTACACCTTC. Translated: CASSIVLAGDGYTF.

This sequence joins TRBV4-1 and TRBJ1-4; no definite D call. CDR3 size: 11 residues. Germline CDR1 reads MGHRA; CDR2 reads YSYEKL. The V gene lost 1 base and the J gene lost 12 bases, with 6 bases spanning the gap. The CDR3 sequence: CASSQGTELFF. The DNA of the CDR3 is TGCGCCAGCAGCCAAGGGACTGAACTGTTTTTT.

V is TRBV13 and J is TRBJ2-7, with 7 bases fitting TRBD1. The junction had 5 bases not matched to a gene; V was cut back by 6 bases and J by 6 bases. The CDR3 runs 12 residues. CDR1 is PRHDT, CDR2 FYEKMQ, per germline (reference sequence). Here the CDR3 reads CASSQTGSEQYF. The CDR3 region has the DNA TGTGCCAGCAGTCAGACAGGGAGCGAGCAGTACTTC.

The V and J genes are TRBV6-1 and TRBJ2-5; TRBD2 matches at 8 bases. Trimming cost V 2 bases and J 4 bases; bases outside gene matches: 12. The CDR3 runs to 17 residues. Germline values: CDR1 MNHNS, CDR2 SASEGT. The CDR3 is CASSELFLGGGPETQYF. CDR3 sequence (DNA): TGTGCCAGCAGTGAACTATTCCTCGGGGGGGGACCAGAGACCCAGTACTTC.

This chain uses TRBV27 with TRBJ2-1; D might be TRBD2 (6 bases). This CDR3 has 12 residues. The ends were cut back, 10 bases at V and 5 bases at J, with 12 bases in the middle. Germline-derived CDR1 and CDR2 are MNHEY and SMNVEV (reference sequence). In nucleotides, the CDR3 is TGTGCCACCACGACTAGTCACAATGAGCAGTTCTTC. Translated: CATTTSHNEQFF.

The J gene is TRBJ2-7, the V gene TRBV10-3; 12 bases match TRBD2. CDR1 ENHRY and CDR2 SYGVKD come from the germline V gene. This CDR3 spans 14 amino acids. V trimming: 5 bases; J trimming: 4 bases; junction bases outside the gene matches: 3. CDR3 in DNA: TGTGCCATCAGTCCGGGACTAGCGGGTTACGAGCAGTACTTC. Its translation is CAISPGLAGYEQYF.

This chain links TRBV27 with TRBJ2-7; the D gene is possibly TRBD2 (6 bases). CDR3 size: 12 residues. CDR1 is MNHEY, CDR2 SMNVEV, per germline (reference sequence). Deletions cut 2 bases from V and 10 bases from J, with 12 bases between. Here the CDR3 reads CASSLGAGQQYF. The CDR3 coding sequence is TGTGCCAGCAGTTTAGGCGCGGGGCAACAGTACTTC.

The chain uses TRBV7-8 and TRBJ1-1; 9 positions agree with TRBD1. This CDR3 region has 20 residues. V was clipped by 4 bases and J by 0 bases; unmatched bases: 18. Germline V CDR1 and CDR2: SGHVS, FQNEAQ. The CDR3 is CASSYWGGTGRSIMNTEAFF. The CDR3 bases are TGTGCCAGCAGCTACTGGGGAGGGACAGGGCGATCCATCATGAACACTGAAGCTTTCTTT.